A selection of T cell receptor beta chains follows, all from one sample in a study of identical twins. TCRdb ran MiXCR on the 5' RACE reads and lists one entry per CDR3 protein. The table shows around 570,000 distinct CDR3 sequences, with 9% to 10% occurring only once. These data were also filed under a second study, of yellow fever vaccine responses in identical twins.

The sample taken for sequencing was PBMCs. Receptors were obtained from a woman under 30 in good health. Each CDR3 is given with its conserved first and last residue. D genes are given only for firm matches. Rows may omit the clone size; those that give it use once, few, many or a size class.

clone size	D gene	J gene	V gene	CDR3 DNA	CDR3 protein
few	TRBD1	TRBJ2-3	TRBV24-1	TGTGCCACCAGTGACTACACAGGGGGCGGTAGCACAGATACGCAGTATTTT	CATSDYTGGGSTDTQYF
NA	NA	TRBJ2-1	TRBV7-9	TGTGCCAGCAGCCCTTGGAACTTTAGAATCGATGAGCAGTTCTTC	CASSPWNFRIDEQFF
NA	TRBD1	TRBJ2-3	TRBV7-2	TGTGCCAGCAGCATTAGGGGGCGGGATACGCAGTATTTT	CASSIRGRDTQYF
many	TRBD2	TRBJ2-1	TRBV2	TGCGCCAGCAGCGCCGGGACTAGCGGGAGTTACAATGAGCAGTTCTTC	CASSAGTSGSYNEQFF
few	NA	TRBJ1-2	TRBV20-1	TGCAGTGCTAGAGATTCCAGGGACTATGGCTACACCTTC	CSARDSRDYGYTF
few	TRBD1	TRBJ1-4	TRBV5-1	TGCGCCAGCAGCCCGACGACAGGGGATGGTGAAAAACTGTTTTTT	CASSPTTGDGEKLFF
many	NA	TRBJ2-1	TRBV12-3/TRBV12-4	TGTGCCAGCGCCCAACCCCGGGGCCTCTCCTACAATGAGCAGTTCTTC	CASAQPRGLSYNEQFF
NA	TRBD2	TRBJ2-1	TRBV11-2	TGTGCCAGCAGCTTTGGGACGGGGGGGAATGAGCAGTTCTTC	CASSFGTGGNEQFF
few	NA	TRBJ2-1	TRBV20-1	TGCAGTGTCAGATGGAGGAAGTACAATGAGCAGTTCTTC	CSVRWRKYNEQFF
few	NA	TRBJ2-5	TRBV29-1	TGCAGCGCCGACGTGGGCCAAGAGACCCAGTACTTC	CSADVGQETQYF
NA	NA	TRBJ2-7	TRBV28	TGTGCCAGCAGTTCTCAGACAGGTTCGGTGCACGAGCAGTACTTC	CASSSQTGSVHEQYF
many	NA	TRBJ2-7	TRBV6-2/TRBV6-3	TGTGCCAGCAGTTACTCGAGACTGCACTACGAGCAGTACTTC	CASSYSRLHYEQYF
many	NA	TRBJ1-1	TRBV25-1	TGTGCCAGCAGTGAGGCCCGGGTCATGAACACTGAAGCTTTCTTT	CASSEARVMNTEAFF
NA	NA	TRBJ2-6	TRBV7-3	TGTGCCAGCAGCTTGGATGGGACCGCATTGGGGGGGGCCAACGTCCTGACTTTC	CASSLDGTALGGANVLTF
NA	NA	TRBJ2-7	TRBV4-3	TGCGCCAGCAGCCAATGGGCGGGAACCTACGAGCAGTACTTC	CASSQWAGTYEQYF
many	TRBD1	TRBJ2-1	TRBV27	TGTGCCAGCACCGAAGGACAGGGGGCGGGGAATGAGCAGTTCTTC	CASTEGQGAGNEQFF
many	NA	TRBJ2-7	TRBV7-3	TGTGCCAGCAGCTTCTCGACAGTTGGGAGCGAGCAGTACTTC	CASSFSTVGSEQYF
few	TRBD2	TRBJ2-7	TRBV20-1	TGCAGTGCTAGCTGGGCGGGAGCTAACGAGCAGTACTTC	CSASWAGANEQYF
once	NA	TRBJ2-7	TRBV7-9	TGTGCCAGCAGCTTATTAGGCTACGAGCACTACTTC	CASSLLGYEHYF
few	TRBD1	TRBJ2-7	TRBV5-1	TGCGCCAGCAGAAACAGGGGGCAAGCCTACGAGCAGTACTTC	CASRNRGQAYEQYF
NA	NA	TRBJ1-2	TRBV12-3/TRBV12-4	TGTGCCAGCAGCCTTAGGACGGATGGCTACACCTTC	CASSLRTDGYTF
NA	TRBD1	TRBJ1-2	TRBV5-1	TGCGCCAGCAGCCGCGAGGGGGCGGAGAACTATGGCTACACCTTC	CASSREGAENYGYTF
NA	TRBD1	TRBJ2-7	TRBV28	TGTGCCAGCAGTGGGGGACAGAGCCCCTACGAGCAGTACTTC	CASSGGQSPYEQYF
many	TRBD2	TRBJ2-7	TRBV4-2	TGTGCCAGCAGCCAAGTGACTAGCGGATACTACGAGCAGTACTTC	CASSQVTSGYYEQYF
few	TRBD2	TRBJ2-7	TRBV20-1	TGCAGTGCTAGAACTAGCGGGGGGGGTTACGAGCAGTACTTC	CSARTSGGGYEQYF
many	NA	TRBJ2-1	TRBV12-3/TRBV12-4	TGTGCCAGCAGTTTAGGGGACCGAGGCTATGAGCAGTTCTTC	CASSLGDRGYEQFF
few	TRBD1	TRBJ1-6	TRBV18	TGTGCCAGCTCACCTGACAGGGCTGGGGGTAATTCACCCCTCCACTTT	CASSPDRAGGNSPLHF
NA	NA	TRBJ2-1	TRBV15	TGTGCCACCAGCCCTGCCTTCTACAATGAGCAGTTCTTC	CATSPAFYNEQFF
many	NA	TRBJ1-1	TRBV29-1	TGCAGCGTTGAGTCCGGGACGAGTACTGAAGCTTTCTTT	CSVESGTSTEAFF
NA	NA	TRBJ1-3	TRBV5-5	TGTGCCAGCAGCTTGGGTCTTGGACAACTCTCTGGAAACACCATATATTTT	CASSLGLGQLSGNTIYF
many	TRBD2	TRBJ2-1	TRBV6-5	TGTGCCAGCAGTTTTTATCTAGCGGGGTCCAATGAGCAGTTCTTC	CASSFYLAGSNEQFF
few	TRBD2	TRBJ2-7	TRBV4-3	TGCGCCAGCAGCCAAGTCAGCGGGAAGAGGGACGAGCAGTACTTC	CASSQVSGKRDEQYF
NA	NA	TRBJ2-5	TRBV7-9	TGTGCCAGCAGTCCGCAGGAGGGGAGAGAGACCCAGTACTTC	CASSPQEGRETQYF
few	TRBD1	TRBJ1-2	TRBV5-1	TGCGCCAGCAGCTTAACGGACAGGAGGTACTATGGCTACACCTTC	CASSLTDRRYYGYTF
few	NA	TRBJ2-7	TRBV7-2	TGTGCCAGCAGCTTAGTCACTAGCTTTTACGAGCAGTACTTC	CASSLVTSFYEQYF
once	TRBD1	TRBJ2-3	TRBV20-1	TGCATCTGTCGCCAGGGACAGGGCTTCACAGATACGCAGTATTTT	CICRQGQGFTDTQYF
many	NA	TRBJ1-1	TRBV9	TGTGCCAGCAGCGTAGCTCAGGGGAGGAAGAACACTGAAGCTTTCTTT	CASSVAQGRKNTEAFF
few	NA	TRBJ2-1	TRBV29-1	TGCAGCGTTGAGGGGGGGCACTACAATGAGCAGTTCTTC	CSVEGGHYNEQFF
NA	NA	TRBJ1-2	TRBV5-6	TGTGCCAGCAGCTTCCCCGGACTGGGGGGCTACACCTTC	CASSFPGLGGYTF
many	TRBD2	TRBJ2-1	TRBV29-1	TGCAGCGCCGGGACTACCTACAATGAGCAGTTCTTC	CSAGTTYNEQFF
many	TRBD2	TRBJ2-1	TRBV5-1	TGTGCCAGCAGCTTAGCCGGGACTAGCGGGAGAAATGAGCAGTTCTTC	CASSLAGTSGRNEQFF
NA	NA	TRBJ2-1	TRBV7-9	TGTGCCAGCAGCTTCCCGTTGGGGAATGAGCAGTTCTTC	CASSFPLGNEQFF
NA	NA	TRBJ1-2	TRBV20-1	TGCAGTGCTAGATCAGGGTCCGGCTACACCTTC	CSARSGSGYTF
NA	NA	TRBJ2-7	TRBV5-1	TGCGCCAGCAGCCTAGGGGGGGCTAGCGGAACCTACGAGCAGTACTTC	CASSLGGASGTYEQYF
many	NA	TRBJ2-1	TRBV2	TGTGCCAGCAGTGTACAGGGTCCGGGCAATGAGCAGTTCTTC	CASSVQGPGNEQFF
NA	NA	TRBJ2-2	TRBV12-3/TRBV12-4	TGTGCCAGCATTTCCACACAGAGGCCCGGGGAGCTGTTTTTT	CASISTQRPGELFF